Below, one T cell receptor beta chain is given with its context. Its antigen is unidentified. Its ends do not fully match the called genes, so a read error is possible. Amplification used 60 Vbeta primers and 13 Jbeta primers. TCRdb's table, derived via immunoSEQ multiplex PCR, lists solely in-frame clones and lacks some. The sample contains 130,000 or so clones, 77% of which appear only once. The length of the CDR3 is 16 residues. Germline CDR1 SGHDN, CDR2 FVKESK. These data come from a study of cytomegalovirus exposure and HLA in healthy donors. Study results and caveats: An analysis that came later showed most CMV-associated TCR beta chains appearing HLA-restricted. Later analysis suggested links between common viral pathogens and several top significant clusters. Roughly uniform sequencing depth across donors was assumed, possibly incorrectly. Sequencing had likely introduced a cluster of highly shared sequence variants as an artifact.

The sequencing input was PBMCs. The V gene is TRBV14, the J gene TRBJ2-2; D is perhaps TRBD2 (6 bases). The TCR comes from a male donor in good health and CMV-seropositive. The CDR3 region is CAGSQVGDGGTGELFF. CDR3 coding DNA: TGTGCCGGCAGCCAAGTCGGGGACGGAGGGACCGGGGAGCTGTTTTTT.